The present entry profiles one T cell receptor (beta chain) with its context. Its antigen is currently not known. No clone much larger than this one lies a single base away; base qualities are absent. To identify antigen-specific CD4+ T cell clonotypes by their expansion, the ViraFEST assay first stimulated PBMC with viral peptide pools and then applied TCR sequencing. After 10 to 11 days of culture, CD4+ T cells were isolated with the EasySep CD4+ T cell isolation kit. Convalescent patients had PCR-confirmed SARS-CoV-2 infection between March and December 2020, before Alpha, Beta and Delta variants emerged in the United States. Under 2.5 million PBMC per well were cultured with approximately 10 ug/ml peptides in IMDM containing approximately 4.5% human AB serum, roughly 9.5 IU/ml IL-2 and gentamicin. Half of the culture medium was replaced with fresh IL-2-containing medium on days 3 and 7. Unless otherwise noted, each peptide stimulation condition was cultured in triplicate wells. Using Ficoll-Paque Plus gradient centrifugation, PBMC were separated from whole blood and then either used fresh or cryopreserved at -140C. The QIAamp micro DNA kit was used to extract genomic DNA from the cultured CD4+ T cells.

According to the germline V gene, CDR1 reads MNHEY and CDR2 reads SVGEGT. V is cut by 6 bases and J by 4 bases, and the space between the germline ends is 13 bases. The CDR3 starts with the cysteine, ends with the phenylalanine, and has 13 residues. The entry retains the CDR3 DNA only, 39 bases that are in frame from base 1. This record belongs to a study of vaccination effects on CD4 cells after COVID-19 (dated by TCRdb to the early 2020s). For the study in its entirety: Participants received two doses of either the BNT162b2 or the mRNA-1273 mRNA SARS-CoV-2 vaccine. Altogether, around 9 COVID-19 convalescent patients and a few SARS-CoV-2-naive healthy vaccine recipients made up the full study. Pre-vaccine samples from two convalescent patients were drawn 16 days and one week before the first dose, 142 and 148 days after COVID-19 diagnosis. SARS-CoV-2 spike-specific CD4+ TCR repertoires from before and after mRNA vaccination were compared in COVID-19 convalescent patients and in infection-naive vaccine recipients. Cultures from other donors in the study were sequenced using the Oncomine TCR Beta short-read assay on an Illumina iSeq 100.

Results and caveats for the whole study, not just this receptor: Among convalescent patients, the spike-reactive repertoire after vaccination was made up mainly of new vaccine-induced clones that were largely distinct from the clones induced by infection. Only a small number of convalescent patients were included, and no early post-infection timepoints were available, which limited the study. Marked clonal contraction was observed in both infection-induced and vaccine-induced clones at late post-vaccination timepoints, consistent with waning T cell responses.

Library generation was performed with the immunoSEQ multiplex PCR assay. TCR beta CDR3 sequencing was performed on DNA from the cultured, isolated CD4+ T cells. Under the source paper's analysis protocol: The analysis removed non-productive TCR sequences, trimmed reads to the CDR3 region, and retained only CDR3s that were 7 or more amino acids long. The MANAFEST web app was used to pick out antigen-specific clonotypes by comparing their expansion in peptide wells with that in reference cultures. Positive clones required FDR<0.05 expansion versus reference and all other wells, odds ratio above 5, and frequency above 0.1% in two replicate wells. Cross-reactive clonotypes were defined as significantly expanded in SARS-CoV-2 spike wells and in at least one common cold coronavirus spike condition. CDR3 similarity was assessed by Levenshtein distance using the stringdist R package, and unrooted trees were constructed with ape in R 3.6.1. TCRdb obtained this table from immuneACCESS and retained in-frame rearrangements with V and J assigned. These tables miss some clones; where compared with another copy, unresolved V genes account for less than half of the shortfall, and the remainder is unexplained. Clonal size and the V and J genes are those of that table, whereas D and trimming came from the DNA. Across this sample there are 40,000 to 50,000 clones, with approximately 72% seen only once. The leading ten clones occupy under 30% of the sample.

The source is a human donor who had a prior SARS-CoV-2 infection. The chain employs TRBV6-2 or TRBV6-3 and TRBJ2-7, with the identity of the D gene unclear. The sequencing used CD4+ T cells from PBMCs cultured with a peptide pool, collected before COVID-19 vaccination. The bases are TGTGCCAGCAGCTTACCGACTTTTTACGAGCAGTACTTC. Translation gives CASSLPTFYEQYF.